The 17 T cell receptor beta chains reported below all come from one sample, sequenced in a study of cytomegalovirus exposure and HLA in healthy donors. The data were produced by immunoSEQ multiplex PCR, yet TCRdb's version contains in-frame clones alone and is incomplete. The table lists tens of thousands of clones, 90% to 95% of them singletons. The sample was PBMCs. These receptors came from a woman between 18 and 29 years old in good health and CMV-seronegative.

The chain links TRBV5-1 to TRBJ2-7; D unclear. V was pared by 4 bases and J by 3 bases, with 14 bases between. The CDR3 spans 14 residues. Germline assignment: CDR1 SGHRS and CDR2 YFSETQ. The CDR3 sequence: CASSTGGSRYEQYF. CDR3 nucleotide sequence: TGCGCCAGCAGCACCGGTGGTAGCCGCTACGAGCAGTACTTC.

In this sample, this clone turned up a few times. The chain has TRBV9 and TRBJ1-2; D gene uncertain. Trimming took 4 bases from V and 3 from J, leaving 7 bases between them. The CDR3 contains 12 residues. Germline V CDR1 and CDR2: SGDLS, YYNGEE. The CDR3 region has the DNA TGTGCCAGCAGCTCAGGCTACTATGGCTACACCTTC. Protein: CASSSGYYGYTF.

The rearrangement uses TRBV29-1 and TRBJ2-2; D is undetermined. Germline V gives CDR1 SQVTM, CDR2 ANQGSEA. Trimming shortened V by 4 bases and J by 1 base, and 7 bases separated the two germline ends. This CDR3 contains 13 residues. Written as DNA, the CDR3 is TGCAGCGTTGTGCACGGGAACACCGGGGAGCTGTTTTTT. As protein: CSVVHGNTGELFF.

The chain has TRBV30 and TRBJ2-6; a possible D gene is TRBD2 (6 bases). Germline lookup yields CDR1 GTSNPN and CDR2 SVGIG (reference sequence). V lost 4 bases to trimming and J lost 0 bases, with 10 bases between them. The CDR3 runs to 15 residues. The CDR3 sequence is CAWTLGGSGANVLTF. The DNA of the CDR3 is TGTGCCTGGACCCTGGGGGGCTCTGGGGCCAACGTCCTGACTTTC.

By frequency in the sample, this clone is medium-sized. V gene TRBV6-4 combines with J gene TRBJ2-3, with 10 positions matching TRBD2. Trimming took 0 bases from V and 6 from J; bases not matched to a gene: 6. This CDR3 spans 16 amino acids. Looked up from germline, CDR1 is MRHNA and CDR2 is SNTAGT. The CDR3 sequence: CASSDSSSGGVDTQYF. CDR3 sequence (DNA): TGTGCCAGCAGTGACTCGTCTAGCGGGGGTGTCGATACGCAGTATTTT.

The V call is TRBV7-9, the J call TRBJ1-2, with D unresolved. This CDR3 is built from 13 residues. CDR1 is SEHNR, CDR2 FQNEAQ, per germline (reference sequence). V shed 6 bases and J shed 2 bases, with 10 bases lying between them. CDR3 region: CASRDGINYGYTF. As DNA, the CDR3 is TGTGCCAGCAGGGACGGGATAAACTATGGCTACACCTTC.

The chain joins TRBV5-1 to TRBJ1-4; the D gene is possibly TRBD1 (6 bases). The CDR3 contains 14 residues. V lost 4 bases and J lost 8, with 15 bases in between. Germline V CDR1 and CDR2: SGHRS, YFSETQ. This chain's CDR3 is CASSPFSGEEKLFF. DNA of the CDR3: TGCGCCAGCAGCCCCTTCTCAGGGGAGGAAAAACTGTTTTTT.

CDR3 amino acids: CASYFSGLNTEAFF. In DNA, the CDR3 is TGTGCCAGCTATTTTTCGGGTTTGAACACTGAAGCTTTCTTT. The chain is built from TRBV6-5 and TRBJ1-1; D remains ambiguous. The CDR3 totals 14 residues. Germline V gives CDR1 MNHEY, CDR2 SVGAGI. Trimming took 8 bases from V and 0 from J, leaving 13 bases between them.

This clone was detected only once. One end of the junction does not line up with germline, which may come from a read error. The CDR3 DNA sequence: TGTGCCAGCAGCCAAGGAAGGGACAGGGTGAATTTC. It is translated as CASSQGRDRVNF. This chain joins TRBV14 and TRBJ2-7; 9 nucleotides agree with TRBD1. Germline lookup yields CDR1 SGHDN and CDR2 FVKESK. The CDR3 totals 12 residues.

J is TRBJ1-4 and V is TRBV30, with D perhaps matching TRBD1 (5 bases). CDR3 length equals 14 residues. Trimming removed 4 bases at V and 1 base at J, with 10 bases between. Germline lookup yields CDR1 GTSNPN and CDR2 SVGIG (reference sequence). In DNA form, the CDR3 reads TGTGCCTGGAAGGGGTGGGAAACTAATGAAAAACTGTTTTTT. This codes for CAWKGWETNEKLFF.

The DNA of the CDR3 is TGCAGCGCCGAGAAATGGGACAGCGCTAACTATGGCTACACCTTC. The encoded protein is CSAEKWDSANYGYTF. The chain links TRBV29-1 to TRBJ1-2, with TRBD1 matching over 7 bases. V lost 7 bases, J lost 0 bases, and 11 bases stayed unmatched. Germline CDR1 is SQVTM and CDR2 is ANQGSEA. CDR3 length: 15 residues. Full variable domain (remainder filled in from reference TRBV29-1 and TRBJ1-2): SAVISQKPSRDICQRGTSLTIQCQVDSQVTMMFWYRQQPGQSLTLIATANQGSEATYESGFVIDKFPISRPNLTFSTLTVSNMSPEDSSIYLCSAEKWDSANYGYTFGSGTRLTVV.

This chain uses TRBV7-2 with TRBJ2-3, with 11 bases identical to TRBD2. CDR3 length: 16 residues. The V gene's germline CDR1 is SGHTA and CDR2 FQGNSA. Germline trimming cut 5 bases from V and 6 bases from J; bases unmatched to any gene: 10. As DNA, the CDR3 is TGTGCCAGCAGCCTCCTTAGCGGGAGGGCCGGGGATACGCAGTATTTT. It is translated as CASSLLSGRAGDTQYF. The whole variable domain, remainder taken from reference TRBV7-2 and TRBJ2-3, is GAGVSQSPSNKVTEKGKDVELRCDPISGHTALYWYRQSLGQGLEFLIYFQGNSAPDKSGLPSDRFSAERTGGSVSTLTIQRTQQEDSAVYLCASSLLSGRAGDTQYFGPGTRLTVL.

The CDR3 DNA follows: TGTGCCACCAGCAGAGATACGGGTTCCGTCACTGAAGCTTTCTTT. It is translated as CATSRDTGSVTEAFF. The chain couples TRBV15 to TRBJ1-1; no clear D gene. The CDR3 spans 15 residues. Trimming took off 0 bases at V and 4 bases at J, with 12 bases between the two ends. The germline CDR1 and CDR2 sequences are LNHNV and YYDKDF (reference sequence). Together with reference TRBV15 and TRBJ1-1, the CDR3 gives the full variable domain: DAMVIQNPRYQVTQFGKPVTLSCSQTLNHNVMYWYQQKSSQAPKLLFHYYDKDFNNEADTPDNFQSRRPNTSFCFLDIRSPGLGDTAMYLCATSRDTGSVTEAFFGQGTRLTVV.

The chain employs TRBV6-1 and TRBJ2-7; D remains ambiguous. CDR3 size: 11 residues. The germline V gene encodes CDR1 MNHNS and CDR2 SASEGT. Trimming cost V 6 bases and J 4 bases, with 7 bases left between them. The CDR3 nucleotides read TGTGCCAGCAGAGAGATTTACGAGCAGTACTTC. Translating it yields CASREIYEQYF.

CDR3 nucleotides: TGTGCCAGCAGCCTGCAAAGGCAGGGGACCCAGTACTTC. Protein sequence: CASSLQRQGTQYF. The rearrangement links TRBV11-2 to TRBJ2-5, with D possibly matching TRBD1 (5 bases). From germline, CDR1 is SGHAT and CDR2 FQNNGV. The CDR3 loop spans 13 amino acids. V lost 5 bases and J lost 7, with 14 bases in between.

This clone has a handful of counts. The J gene is TRBJ2-1, the V gene TRBV7-9, with 14 bases matching TRBD2. CDR3 length equals 17 residues. Germline CDR1 SEHNR, CDR2 FQNEAQ (reference sequence). Losses at the gene ends were 6 bases for V and 3 bases for J; bases not matched to a gene: 7. The CDR3 nucleotides are TGTGCCAGCAGTTCCGGGACTAGCGGGAGTATCTACAATGAGCAGTTCTTC. It is translated as CASSSGTSGSIYNEQFF. Supplemented by reference TRBV7-9 and TRBJ2-1, the full variable domain reads DTGVSQNPRHKITKRGQNVTFRCDPISEHNRLYWYRQTLGQGPEFLTYFQNEAQLEKSRLLSDRFSAERPKGSFSTLEIQRTEQGDSAMYLCASSSGTSGSIYNEQFFGPGTRLTVL.

The chain links TRBV10-3 to TRBJ2-7, with TRBD1 identical over 9 bases. The V gene end was trimmed by 8 bases and the J gene end by 4 bases; junction bases not matched to a gene: 3. There are 12 residues in the CDR3. Germline CDR1 is ENHRY and CDR2 is SYGVKD. DNA of the CDR3: TGTGCCATCGGGGGGACAGGGTACGAGCAGTACTTC. Amino acids: CAIGGTGYEQYF.